Listed below are T cell receptor beta chains from one sample, sequenced in a study of blood T cell repertoires in COVID-19. TCRdb keeps only in-frame clones here, not all; method: immunoSEQ multiplex PCR. In the table there are 200,000 to 250,000 clones, approximately 84% of which are singletons. Material for sequencing was peripheral blood. These receptors were obtained from a woman over 75 with COVID-19, enrolled during active disease. Both conserved end residues are part of each CDR3. Each record gives: D gene, clone size, V gene, CDR3 length, J gene, CDR3 protein, CDR3 DNA. A D gene is named only where the DNA matches it firmly. Where a row states a size, it is once, few, many or the class of an expanded clone; other rows omit it.

>-|-|TRBV5-4|15|TRBJ1-3
CASSSSAGRGNTIYF
TGTGCCAGCAGCTCGTCGGCGGGCCGGGGGAACACCATATATTTT
>-|-|TRBV28|14|TRBJ2-1
CASSLRDSYNEQFF
TGTGCCAGCAGTTTGAGAGACAGCTACAATGAGCAGTTCTTC
>-|-|TRBV9|15|TRBJ2-2
CASSALDTPTGELFF
TGTGCCAGCAGCGCACTCGATACTCCTACCGGGGAGCTGTTTTTT
>-|-|TRBV19|14|TRBJ2-3
CASSLQDYTDTQYF
TGTGCCAGTAGTCTCCAGGACTACACAGATACGCAGTATTTT
>-|-|TRBV7-6|13|TRBJ2-7
CASSSSGVGEQYF
TGTGCCAGCAGCTCGTCGGGGGTCGGGGAGCAGTACTTC
>-|-|TRBV5-4|16|TRBJ1-1
CASSGQAGNSNTEAFF
TGTGCCAGCAGCGGCCAAGCGGGGAACTCGAACACTGAAGCTTTCTTT
>-|-|TRBV5-6|15|TRBJ2-5
CASSSTVKGQETQYF
TGTGCCAGCAGCTCGACAGTTAAGGGCCAAGAGACCCAGTACTTC
>-|-|TRBV6-5|14|TRBJ2-7
CASSYRLGGYEQYF
TGTGCCAGCAGTTATCGCCTAGGGGGCTACGAGCAGTACTTC
>-|-|TRBV21-1|17|TRBJ1-5
CASSKAMRWGQDQPQHF
TGTGCCAGCAGCAAAGCGATGAGGTGGGGCCAAGATCAGCCCCAGCATTTT
>-|-|TRBV3-1/TRBV3-2|13|TRBJ2-3
CATAGGITDTQYF
TGTGCCACCGCTGGGGGGATTACAGATACGCAGTATTTT
>TRBD1|-|TRBV7-9|13|TRBJ1-1
CASSSPMGQKTFF
TGTGCCAGCAGCTCCCCGATGGGACAGAAAACTTTCTTT
>TRBD2|-|TRBV6-4|15|TRBJ2-7
CARAPGTSGRYEQYF
TGTGCCAGAGCTCCCGGGACTAGCGGGCGATACGAGCAGTACTTC
>-|-|TRBV7-9|12|TRBJ1-3
CASSFGGDTIYF
TGTGCCAGCAGCTTTGGCGGAGACACCATATATTTT
>-|-|TRBV6-4|16|TRBJ1-5
CASSESTNMGNQPQHF
TGTGCCAGCAGTGAATCCACTAATATGGGCAATCAGCCCCAGCATTTT
>-|-|TRBV6-5|14|TRBJ1-5
CASSLMTGTQPQHF
TGTGCCAGCAGCCTCATGACAGGCACTCAGCCCCAGCATTTT
>-|-|TRBV3-1/TRBV3-2|14|TRBJ1-6
CASSQGSAGSPLHF
TGTGCCAGCAGCCAAGGAAGTGCGGGTTCACCCCTCCACTTT
>TRBD1|-|TRBV18|16|TRBJ1-1
CASSPGTGRVQTEAFF
TGTGCCAGCTCACCAGGGACAGGGAGGGTACAGACTGAAGCTTTCTTT
>TRBD2|-|TRBV7-9|12|TRBJ2-5
CASSVSGETQYF
TGTGCCAGCAGCGTTAGCGGGGAGACCCAGTACTTC
>-|-|TRBV7-9|14|TRBJ1-4
CASSLQGGVEKLFF
TGTGCCAGCAGCCTACAGGGCGGTGTTGAAAAACTGTTTTTT
>TRBD2|-|TRBV3-1/TRBV3-2|16|TRBJ2-1
CASSQLGTSGRGEQFF
TGTGCCAGCAGCCAACTAGGGACTAGCGGGAGGGGGGAGCAGTTCTTC
>TRBD2|-|TRBV4-1|17|TRBJ2-1
CASSQDRTSGSYGEQFF
TGCGCCAGCAGCCAAGACCGGACTAGCGGGAGTTACGGTGAGCAGTTCTTC
>TRBD1|-|TRBV28|17|TRBJ2-1
CASSPAGDSLRDNEQFF
TGTGCCAGCAGTCCGGCTGGGGACAGCCTACGAGACAATGAGCAGTTCTTC
>-|-|TRBV28|14|TRBJ1-2
CASSFGQGKDGYTF
TGTGCCAGCAGTTTCGGGCAGGGGAAGGATGGCTACACCTTC
>TRBD1|-|TRBV9|16|TRBJ1-2
CASSVSGDRGIGGYTF
TGTGCCAGCAGCGTATCCGGGGACAGGGGAATTGGTGGCTACACCTTC
>-|-|TRBV21-1|17|TRBJ1-5
CASSRRGVTGTNQPQHF
TGTGCCAGCAGCCGAAGAGGGGTTACAGGGACCAATCAGCCCCAGCATTTT
>-|-|TRBV20-1|17|TRBJ1-4
CSASPSWATATNEKLFF
TGCAGTGCTAGTCCCTCTTGGGCAACTGCAACTAATGAAAAACTGTTTTTT
>TRBD2|once|TRBV25-1|18|TRBJ2-1
CASSEPSGTSGSYNEQFF
TGTGCCAGCAGTGAACCCTCCGGGACTAGCGGGAGCTACAATGAGCAGTTCTTC
>-|-|TRBV6-5|12|TRBJ2-5
CASLASQETQYF
TGTGCCAGCCTAGCGAGCCAAGAGACCCAGTACTTC
>-|-|TRBV2|14|TRBJ2-2
CASRADSNTGELFF
TGTGCCAGCAGAGCAGACTCGAACACCGGGGAGCTGTTTTTT
>-|-|TRBV5-1|17|TRBJ2-2
CASSRDMVATRTGELFF
TGCGCCAGCAGCCGGGACATGGTGGCTACCCGGACCGGGGAGCTGTTTTTT
>TRBD1|-|TRBV2|14|TRBJ1-6
CASSQDRVQSPLHF
TGTGCCAGCAGCCAAGACAGGGTCCAATCACCCCTCCACTTT
>-|-|TRBV5-4|15|TRBJ1-2
CASSAAVDGSYGYTF
TGTGCCAGCAGCGCGGCAGTCGACGGGAGCTATGGCTACACCTTC
>TRBD1|-|TRBV29-1|11|TRBJ1-2
CSVGQGYGYTF
TGCAGCGTTGGACAGGGCTATGGCTACACCTTC
>-|few|TRBV3-1/TRBV3-2|15|TRBJ1-1
CASSPFPTGNTEAFF
TGTGCCAGCAGCCCCTTCCCGACAGGGAACACTGAAGCTTTCTTT
>-|-|TRBV2|12|TRBJ2-7
CASSVGLGEQYF
TGTGCCAGCAGTGTGGGGCTTGGCGAGCAGTACTTC
>TRBD1|-|TRBV19|13|TRBJ1-1
CASQTHRTGGAFF
TGTGCCAGCCAAACCCATCGGACAGGGGGAGCTTTCTTT
>-|-|TRBV7-9|13|TRBJ1-3
CASSLVSGNTIYF
TGTGCCAGCTCCTTGGTATCTGGAAACACCATATATTTT
>-|-|TRBV7-2|14|TRBJ2-2
CASSFARLTGELFF
TGTGCCAGCAGCTTTGCTAGGTTGACCGGGGAGCTGTTTTTT
>-|-|TRBV7-9|13|TRBJ2-2
CASSSTEAGELFF
TGTGCCAGCAGCTCTACCGAAGCCGGGGAGCTGTTTTTT
>-|-|TRBV7-3|13|TRBJ1-1
CASSPRGATEAFF
TGTGCCAGCAGCCCCCGGGGGGCTACTGAAGCTTTCTTT
>TRBD2|-|TRBV11-1|16|TRBJ2-1
CASSSRTSGGWNEQFF
TGTGCCAGCAGCTCGAGGACTAGCGGGGGGTGGAATGAGCAGTTCTTC
>-|once|TRBV7-9|13|TRBJ2-7
CASSPSGLHGQYF
TGTGCCAGCAGCCCCAGCGGGCTCCACGGGCAGTACTTC
>TRBD1|-|TRBV18|14|TRBJ2-7
CASSRRTGEGEQYF
TGTGCCAGCTCAAGGAGGACAGGGGAGGGCGAGCAGTACTTC
>TRBD1|once|TRBV5-4|14|TRBJ1-2
CASSLQGVPYGYTF
TGTGCCAGCAGCTTACAGGGGGTTCCCTATGGCTACACCTTC
>-|-|TRBV15|15|TRBJ1-4
CATSTPFGTNEKLFF
TGTGCCACCAGCACCCCATTCGGGACTAATGAAAAACTGTTTTTT
>-|-|TRBV2|14|TRBJ2-3
CASGEVMGTDTQYF
TGTGCCAGCGGGGAGGTGATGGGCACAGATACGCAGTATTTT
>-|-|TRBV7-9|13|TRBJ2-7
CASSTHLAYEQYF
TGTGCCAGCTCGACACACTTGGCCTACGAGCAGTACTTC
>-|-|TRBV20-1|13|TRBJ2-1
CSASRDSHNEQFF
TGCAGTGCTAGTCGGGACTCCCACAATGAGCAGTTCTTC
>-|-|TRBV3-1/TRBV3-2|14|TRBJ1-5
CASSQAGNPQPQHF
TGTGCCAGCAGCCAAGCTGGCAACCCTCAGCCCCAGCATTTT
>-|-|TRBV15|14|TRBJ2-5
CATSRRTRTETQYF
TGTGCCACCAGCAGACGCACTCGAACGGAGACCCAGTACTTC
>-|-|TRBV4-1|19|TRBJ2-7
CASSQAPSPSGTNSYEQYF
TGCGCCAGCAGCCAAGCTCCCTCTCCCTCCGGGACAAACTCGTACGAGCAGTACTTC
>TRBD2|once|TRBV27|15|TRBJ2-7
CASSLLGTSGYEQYF
TGTGCCAGCAGTTTATTGGGGACTAGCGGCTACGAGCAGTACTTC
>-|-|TRBV11-2|14|TRBJ2-3
CASSGGTPTDTQYF
TGTGCCAGCAGCGGGGGGACCCCCACAGATACGCAGTATTTT
>TRBD1|once|TRBV18|14|TRBJ1-3
CASSPGTAGNTIYF
TGTGCCAGCTCACCGGGGACAGCTGGAAACACCATATATTTT
>TRBD1|-|TRBV3-1/TRBV3-2|15|TRBJ1-1
CASSHLIDRGTEAFF
TGTGCCAGCAGCCACCTTATCGACAGGGGCACTGAAGCTTTCTTT
>TRBD2|-|TRBV7-9|18|TRBJ2-2
CASSSTLLAGGNTGELFF
TGTGCCAGCAGCTCCACATTGCTAGCGGGGGGGAACACCGGGGAGCTGTTTTTT